The text below deals with one T cell receptor beta chain. Its specificity is not known. Extracted from the samples, RNA was reverse transcribed into cDNA to serve as the sequencing template. Generated by immunoSEQ multiplex PCR, the TCRdb table keeps only in-frame clones and is missing some. This table holds approximately 140,000 clones, 86% found once. The germline gives CDR1 MNHEY, CDR2 SMNVEV (reference sequence). The germline V and J ends were trimmed by 3 bases and 5 bases, with 17 bases remaining between them. There are 16 residues in the CDR3. Treatment defined: oral pan-JAK inhibitor, 5-10 mg twice daily. A FACSAria was used to sort CD4+ and CD8+ T cells. These cells came from PBMCs. These data originate in a study of CD8+ T cells in alopecia areata. General study results and limits: There were also resident alphabeta T cells of normal skin sequenced in scalp samples. Affected lesional scalp, above all in alopecia totalis/universalis, was more clonal than normal scalp. Among the top 100, expanded CD8+ clones, as well as scalp clonality, were significantly decreased by tofacitinib.

The source material was CD8+ T cells sorted from blood, sampled at week 4, from a patient treated with tofacitinib. This TCR came from a human donor with alopecia areata. The V call is TRBV27, the J call TRBJ2-1; D might be TRBD1 or TRBD2, each matching 5 bases. CDR3 DNA sequence: TGTGCCAGCAGTTTGACTTTGGTGGGGGTTAACAATGAGCAGTTCTTC. Its protein is CASSLTLVGVNNEQFF.